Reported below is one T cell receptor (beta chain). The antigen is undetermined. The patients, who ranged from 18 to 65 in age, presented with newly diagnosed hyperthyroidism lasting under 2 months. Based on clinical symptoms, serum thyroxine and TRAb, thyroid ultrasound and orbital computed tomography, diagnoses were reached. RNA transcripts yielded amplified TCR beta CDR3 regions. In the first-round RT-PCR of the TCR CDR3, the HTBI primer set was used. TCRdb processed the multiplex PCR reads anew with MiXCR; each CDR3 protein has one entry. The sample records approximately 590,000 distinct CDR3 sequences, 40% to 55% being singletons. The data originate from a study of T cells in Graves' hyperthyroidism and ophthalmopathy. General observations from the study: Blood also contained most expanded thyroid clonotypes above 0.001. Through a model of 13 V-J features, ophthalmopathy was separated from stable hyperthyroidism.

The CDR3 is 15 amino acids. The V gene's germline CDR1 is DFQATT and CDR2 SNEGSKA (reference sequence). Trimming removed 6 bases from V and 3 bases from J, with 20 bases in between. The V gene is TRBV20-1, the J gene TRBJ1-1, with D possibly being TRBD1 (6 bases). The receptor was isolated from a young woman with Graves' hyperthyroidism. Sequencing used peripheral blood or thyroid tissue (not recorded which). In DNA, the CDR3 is TGCAGTGCCTTTGGGGGCCGGGGATGGGACACTGAAGCTTTCTTT. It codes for CSAFGGRGWDTEAFF.